A selection of T cell receptor beta chains follows, all from one sample in a study of OX40 agonist ivuxolimab in advanced cancers. Libraries were prepared by immunoSEQ multiplex PCR; TCRdb keeps only in-frame clonotypes and omits some of them. Found here are about 56,000 clones, nearly 95% of them singletons; the top ten hold approximately 25%. The material was CD4+ or CD8+ T cells sorted from blood, obtained in a trial of the OX40 agonist ivuxolimab. These receptors were taken from an adult with an advanced solid tumor such as melanoma, head and neck, liver or kidney cancer. Both conserved end residues are part of each CDR3. Each record gives: J gene, D gene, V gene, clone size, CDR3 protein, CDR3 DNA. The D gene is left open where the match is weak. Clone size appears in some rows only: once, few, many, or a class for an expanded clone.

j_gene: TRBJ2-7
d_gene: TRBD2
v_gene: TRBV7-2
abundance: .
CDR3aa: CASSQNGLAGDEQYF
CDR3nt: TGTGCCAGCAGCCAAAACGGGCTAGCGGGAGACGAGCAGTACTTC

j_gene: TRBJ2-3
d_gene: .
v_gene: TRBV7-9
abundance: .
CDR3aa: CASSLVGQATDTQYF
CDR3nt: TGTGCCAGCAGCTTAGTCGGGCAGGCCACAGATACGCAGTATTTT

j_gene: TRBJ1-1
d_gene: TRBD1
v_gene: TRBV6-6
abundance: .
CDR3aa: CASSSTGGNTEAFF
CDR3nt: TGTGCCAGCAGTTCGACAGGGGGGAACACTGAAGCTTTCTTT

j_gene: TRBJ1-2
d_gene: .
v_gene: TRBV7-2
abundance: .
CDR3aa: CASSLYDRDYGYTF
CDR3nt: TGTGCCAGCAGCTTATACGACAGAGACTATGGCTACACCTTC

j_gene: TRBJ1-1
d_gene: .
v_gene: TRBV30
abundance: .
CDR3aa: CAWRHLRPEAFF
CDR3nt: TGTGCCTGGAGACACCTTCGCCCTGAAGCTTTCTTT

j_gene: TRBJ2-1
d_gene: TRBD1
v_gene: TRBV7-9
abundance: .
CDR3aa: CASSFGTAAWDEQFF
CDR3nt: TGTGCCAGCAGCTTCGGGACAGCTGCCTGGGATGAGCAGTTCTTC

j_gene: TRBJ1-1
d_gene: TRBD1
v_gene: TRBV28
abundance: .
CDR3aa: CASSLTGRGVNTEAFF
CDR3nt: TGTGCCAGCAGTTTGACAGGGAGGGGGGTGAACACTGAAGCTTTCTTT

j_gene: TRBJ2-7
d_gene: TRBD1
v_gene: TRBV6-5
abundance: .
CDR3aa: CASSGTGAAYEQYF
CDR3nt: TGTGCCAGCAGTGGGACAGGAGCGGCCTACGAGCAGTACTTC

j_gene: TRBJ2-7
d_gene: .
v_gene: TRBV7-9
abundance: .
CDR3aa: CASSPRPTTYEQYF
CDR3nt: TGTGCCAGCAGCCCCCGGCCGACAACCTACGAGCAGTACTTC

j_gene: TRBJ2-1
d_gene: .
v_gene: TRBV19
abundance: .
CDR3aa: CASSSGGVYEQFF
CDR3nt: TGTGCCAGCTCTTCGGGCGGGGTCTATGAGCAGTTCTTC

j_gene: TRBJ2-3
d_gene: .
v_gene: TRBV6-5
abundance: .
CDR3aa: CASSYYSGADTQYF
CDR3nt: TGTGCCAGCAGTTACTATTCAGGGGCAGATACGCAGTATTTT

j_gene: TRBJ2-2
d_gene: .
v_gene: TRBV28
abundance: .
CDR3aa: CASSPRGAGDPGELFF
CDR3nt: TGTGCCAGCAGTCCCCGGGGGGCGGGAGACCCCGGGGAGCTGTTTTTT

j_gene: TRBJ1-2
d_gene: .
v_gene: TRBV4-3
abundance: .
CDR3aa: CASSQEDIAPARGYTF
CDR3nt: TGCGCCAGCAGCCAGGAGGACATTGCCCCTGCCCGGGGCTACACCTTC

j_gene: TRBJ2-7
d_gene: .
v_gene: TRBV7-9
abundance: .
CDR3aa: CASSLVGATYEQYF
CDR3nt: TGTGCCAGCAGCTTAGTGGGGGCCACCTACGAGCAGTACTTC

j_gene: TRBJ2-1
d_gene: TRBD2
v_gene: TRBV6-1
abundance: .
CDR3aa: CASSEGGSWNEQFF
CDR3nt: TGTGCCAGCAGTGAGGGCGGGAGTTGGAATGAGCAGTTCTTC

j_gene: TRBJ2-2
d_gene: .
v_gene: TRBV5-4
abundance: few
CDR3aa: CASSLGATGELFF
CDR3nt: TGTGCCAGCAGCTTGGGTGCAACAGGGGAGCTGTTTTTT